The rows below give T cell receptor beta chains drawn from one sample of a study of T cell repertoires in cytomegalovirus infection. The antigens of these receptors remain unknown. TCRdb recomputed calls from the reads with MiXCR, one row per CDR3 protein. The sample lists about 310,000 distinct CDR3 sequences, around 25% occurring once. Sequencing used cultured PBMCs, obtained from culture after CMV antigen stimulation. Source of these receptors: a human donor in good health (CMV status not recorded). Some clones in this sample may be carry-over from other donors' samples. The CDR3 runs from the conserved cysteine through the conserved F or W. Rows give clone size only sometimes, using once, few, many, or a class for an expanded clone.

clone_size | j_call | v_call | cdr3_aa
few | TRBJ2-4 | TRBV6-6 | CASSYSGSSGRSFTKNIQYF
NA | TRBJ2-3 | TRBV11-2 | CASSLGGGRGGDTQYF
NA | TRBJ1-2 | TRBV24-1 | CATSDSRTPHYGYTF
NA | TRBJ2-1 | TRBV6-6 | CASSSLLAGLQFF
NA | TRBJ1-6 | TRBV2 | CASRPPNSPNSPLHF
NA | TRBJ2-7 | TRBV6-2/TRBV6-3 | CASGRTSGYEQYF
NA | TRBJ1-1 | TRBV19 | CASSNPGASNTEAFF
NA | TRBJ1-3 | TRBV5-6 | CASSTVSGNTIYF
many | TRBJ1-4 | TRBV19 | CASSPGTATNEKLFF
NA | TRBJ1-5 | TRBV5-5 | CASSSISNQPQHF
few | TRBJ2-2 | TRBV27 | CASLGLAGGRDTGELFF
few | TRBJ2-1 | TRBV25-1 | CASSEFSSGRLGEQFF
few | TRBJ2-1 | TRBV7-2 | CASSELLTSAAF
NA | TRBJ1-3 | TRBV4-1 | CASSQLGLGGQERNTIYF
few | TRBJ2-7 | TRBV7-9 | CASSLERARRTSYEQYF
many | TRBJ2-2 | TRBV7-2 | CASSPRTSGLTGELFF
few | TRBJ2-3 | TRBV4-2 | CASSQGQGGSDTQYF
many | TRBJ1-2 | TRBV19 | CATSTNRAKEGYTF
NA | TRBJ2-3 | TRBV11-2 | CASSYGTSGRVADTQYF
many | TRBJ2-2 | TRBV7-2 | CASSYNDRIPSGELFF